This T cell receptor beta chain was sequenced during a study of patients and donors after allogeneic stem cell transplantation. Trimming pared 0 bases from V and 2 bases from J, leaving 2 bases between. Germline V gives CDR1 MNHEY, CDR2 SVGAGI. This CDR3 has 13 residues. MiXCR, run by TCRdb on the RT-PCR reads, gives a single entry per CDR3 protein. This table has approximately 430,000 distinct CDR3 sequences, 15% to 20% appearing once. This clonotype was recorded at least ten times. The rearrangement uses TRBV6-5 and TRBJ2-1; D ambiguous. The sequenced sample consisted of blood, either unsorted or a sorted T cell fraction (not recorded which). This sequence originates from a human donor who was either an allogeneic HSCT recipient or a stem cell or donor lymphocyte infusion donor (not recorded which). It is not recorded whose cells these are; they may come from a transplant donor. The chain's CDR3 is CASSYSTYNEQFF. DNA of the CDR3: TGTGCCAGCAGTTACTCGACCTACAATGAGCAGTTCTTC.